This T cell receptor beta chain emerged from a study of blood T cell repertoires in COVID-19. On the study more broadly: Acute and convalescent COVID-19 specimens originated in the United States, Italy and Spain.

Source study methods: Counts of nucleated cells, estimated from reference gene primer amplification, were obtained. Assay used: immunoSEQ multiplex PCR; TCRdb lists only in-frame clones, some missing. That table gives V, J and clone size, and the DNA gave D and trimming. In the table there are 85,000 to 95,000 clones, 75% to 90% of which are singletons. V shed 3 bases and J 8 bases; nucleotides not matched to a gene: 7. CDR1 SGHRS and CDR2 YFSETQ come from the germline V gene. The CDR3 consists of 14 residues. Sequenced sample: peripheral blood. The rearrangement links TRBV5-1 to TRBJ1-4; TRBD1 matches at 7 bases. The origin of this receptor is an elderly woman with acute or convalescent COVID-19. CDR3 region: CASSSGQDLEKLFF. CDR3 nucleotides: TGCGCCAGCAGCTCTGGACAGGACCTCGAAAAACTGTTTTTT.